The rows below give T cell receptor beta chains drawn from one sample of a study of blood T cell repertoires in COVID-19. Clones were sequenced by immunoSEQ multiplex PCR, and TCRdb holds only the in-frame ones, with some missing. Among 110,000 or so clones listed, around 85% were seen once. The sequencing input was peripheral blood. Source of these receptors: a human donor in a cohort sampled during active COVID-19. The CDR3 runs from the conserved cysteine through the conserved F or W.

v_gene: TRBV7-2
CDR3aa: CASSLVVGGGTYNSPLHF

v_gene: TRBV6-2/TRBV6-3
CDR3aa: CASSYLGTGGGYTF

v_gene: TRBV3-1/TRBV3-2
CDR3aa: CASSRRQVSYEQYF

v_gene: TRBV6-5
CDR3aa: CASKVDRVNTEAFF

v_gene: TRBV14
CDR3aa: CASSHPQGASPSGANVLTF

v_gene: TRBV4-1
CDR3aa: CASTRTSDYNEQFF

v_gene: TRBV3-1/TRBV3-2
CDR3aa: CASSQDPGTGITGELFF

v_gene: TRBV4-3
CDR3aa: CASSQLGPGSYEQYF

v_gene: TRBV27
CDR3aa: CASSPGQLVDTQYF

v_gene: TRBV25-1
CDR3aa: CASSGRRSMNTEAFF

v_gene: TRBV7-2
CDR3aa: CASSLRGGWAPNTEAFF

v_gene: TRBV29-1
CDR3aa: CSVSRGAYEQYF

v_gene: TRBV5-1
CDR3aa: CASSLGTGRVRETQYF

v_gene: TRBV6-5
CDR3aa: CASSYHRGGKTEAFF

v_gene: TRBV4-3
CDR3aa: CASSPRLGDESGGYTF

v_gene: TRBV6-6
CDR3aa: CASSYGGDEQFF

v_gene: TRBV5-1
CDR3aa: CASSEQGGTNEKLFF

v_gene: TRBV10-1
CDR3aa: CASSETVNTEAFF

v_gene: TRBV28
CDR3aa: CASFDGANYGYTF

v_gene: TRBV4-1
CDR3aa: CASSRGGRGAPGEQFF

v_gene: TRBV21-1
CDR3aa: CASSKEIRGQGANYGYTF

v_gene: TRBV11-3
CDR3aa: CASSGATGKTGELFF

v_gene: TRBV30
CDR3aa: CAWIPPPGTSYEQYF

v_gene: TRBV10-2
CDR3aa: CASSDGLAGVSYEQYF

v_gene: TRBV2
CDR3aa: CASRPGQVYEQYF

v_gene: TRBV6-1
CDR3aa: CASSEARQGQTQYF

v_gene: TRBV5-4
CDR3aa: CASSLGVRSGANVLTF

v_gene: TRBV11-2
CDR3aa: CASSLERVNEQFF

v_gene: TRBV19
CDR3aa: CASTRNQGTGGESGYTF

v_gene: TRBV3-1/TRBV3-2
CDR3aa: CASSQESATGHSPLHF

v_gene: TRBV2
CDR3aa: CASSDRGQDQPQHF

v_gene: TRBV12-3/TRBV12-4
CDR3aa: CASSLGTPESYTF

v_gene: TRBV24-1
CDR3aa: CATSDPGGGARTGELFF

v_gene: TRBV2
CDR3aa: CASTLEVEQYF

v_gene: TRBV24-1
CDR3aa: CATSDLGSDRALSGANVLTF

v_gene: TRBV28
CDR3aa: CASSSPGYRGTYNEQFF

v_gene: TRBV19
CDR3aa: CASSPGQGVEQYF

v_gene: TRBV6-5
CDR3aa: CASSPNEGGSYEQYF

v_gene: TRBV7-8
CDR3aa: CASSLGRTGHTGELFF

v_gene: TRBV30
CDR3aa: CAWTDRNTEAFF

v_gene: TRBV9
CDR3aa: CASSVGAGGYEQYF

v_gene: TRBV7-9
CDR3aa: CASSPGGKGTNSPLHF

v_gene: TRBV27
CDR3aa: CASSAGGSTDTQYF

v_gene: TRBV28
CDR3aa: CASSQGFTEAFF

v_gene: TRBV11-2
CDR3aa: CASSLQATGNQPQHF

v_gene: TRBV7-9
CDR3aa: CASSLAPRGNTGELFF